The 19 T cell receptor beta chains below come from one sample, sequenced in a study of T cell repertoires in cytomegalovirus infection. These receptors are not linked to any known antigen. A single record per CDR3 protein comes from TCRdb applying MiXCR to the reads. The sample has roughly 570,000 distinct CDR3 sequences, approximately 40% seen once; the top ten hold 48%. This specimen was cultured PBMCs, taken from culture after CMV antigen stimulation. The receptor source for this set is a human donor in good health (CMV status not recorded). Some clones in this sample may be carry-over from other donors' samples.

In its sample, this clonotype was seen a few times. The V and J genes are TRBV7-2 and TRBJ2-1; weak D call: TRBD2 (5 bases). Germline loops: CDR1 SGHTA, CDR2 FQGNSA. CDR3 length: 16 residues. With 2 bases removed from V and 6 bases from J, the gap between germline ends came to 17 bases. The CDR3 reads CASSLQGLSRVNEQFF. CDR3 sequence (DNA): TGTGCCAGCAGCTTACAAGGGCTTTCGAGGGTCAATGAGCAGTTCTTC.

This clonotype was seen only a few times. The CDR3 protein is CASSPRTSGGASTDTQYF. In nucleotides, the CDR3 is TGTGCCAGCAGCCCCCGGACTAGCGGGGGGGCTAGCACAGATACGCAGTATTTT. The chain is built from TRBV7-2 and TRBJ2-3; 15 nucleotides align to TRBD2. The CDR3 is 18 residues long. The germline CDR1 and CDR2 sequences are SGHTA and FQGNSA. The J segment lost 0 bases and the V segment lost 5 bases, leaving 6 bases of the junction unmatched.

The sample holds a few counts of this clonotype. The chain is built from TRBV12-3 or TRBV12-4 and TRBJ1-4, with TRBD1 identical over 9 bases. The CDR3 is 15 amino acids. With 6 bases clipped from V and 5 bases from J, the junction kept 7 bases outside the gene matches. Written as DNA, the CDR3 is TGTGCCAGCAGCCCCACAGGGGGCGCGAATGAAAAACTGTTTTTT. Translating gives CASSPTGGANEKLFF.

The V call is TRBV7-6, the J call TRBJ2-3, with TRBD2 matching over 8 bases. CDR1 is SGHVS, CDR2 FNYEAQ, per germline. Germline trimming cut 6 bases from V and 4 bases from J; bases unmatched to any gene: 9. The CDR3 runs 15 residues. The CDR3 coding sequence is TGTGCCAGCAGTCCCGGGACTAGGGAGTCAGATACGCAGTATTTT. This codes for CASSPGTRESDTQYF. The full variable domain, in which reference TRBV7-6 and TRBJ2-3 provide the parts outside the CDR3, is GAGVSQSPRYKVTKRGQDVALRCDPISGHVSLYWYRQALGQGPEFLTYFNYEAQQDKSGLPNDRFSAERPEGSISTLTIQRTEQRDSAMYRCASSPGTRESDTQYFGPGTRLTVL.

The CDR3 loop is CASSLGSRRGGYTF. Written as DNA, the CDR3 is TGTGCCAGCAGCCTCGGGTCCCGGAGAGGAGGCTACACCTTC. This chain joins TRBV28 and TRBJ1-2; unclear D gene. V was cut by 6 bases and J by 8 bases, with 19 bases left in between. This CDR3 comprises 14 residues. Per the germline V gene, CDR1 is MDHEN and CDR2 is SYDVKM.

The J gene is TRBJ1-6, the V gene TRBV19, with TRBD1 as a possible D gene (5 bases). V was clipped by 1 base and J by 7 bases, with 14 bases between them. The germline gives CDR1 LNHDA, CDR2 SQIVND (reference sequence). The CDR3 is 16 amino acids. CDR3 nucleotides: TGTGCCAGTAGTATAGCTCGTGGACAACCAAATTCACCCCTCCACTTT. This translates into CASSIARGQPNSPLHF.

In its sample, this clonotype was seen a few times. The chain recombines TRBV12-3 or TRBV12-4 with TRBJ2-5; D may be TRBD2 (6 bases). Trimming cost V 7 bases and J 5 bases, with 17 bases left between them. This CDR3 has 14 amino acids. CDR3 bases: TGTGCCAGCACCCTCGGGGGTTTACGGGAGACCCAGTACTTC. It is translated as CASTLGGLRETQYF.

This clonotype has only a few counts. V and J are TRBV5-1 and TRBJ1-2; no firm D call. Germline V lookup: CDR1 SGHRS, CDR2 YFSETQ. The CDR3 runs to 12 residues. V dropped 3 bases and J dropped 7 bases, with 10 bases sitting between them. CDR3 DNA: TGCGCCAGCAGCTCGTTGGGGAGTGGCTACACCTTC. It specifies CASSSLGSGYTF.

This clonotype was counted a few times. This chain connects TRBV6-6 to TRBJ1-4; weak D call: TRBD1 (6 bases). CDR3 length: 15 amino acids. In germline, CDR1 is MNHNY, CDR2 SVGAGI (reference sequence). V was shortened by 5 bases and J by 0 bases, with 10 bases between the two germline ends. CDR3 sequence reads: CASSPRQATNEKLFF. CDR3 bases: TGTGCCAGCAGTCCCCGACAGGCAACTAATGAAAAACTGTTTTTT.

This clonotype was picked up many times. The chain has TRBV7-2 and TRBJ1-5, with 8 bases aligning to TRBD1. The germline V gene has CDR1 SGHTA and CDR2 FQGNSA. This CDR3 is 16 amino acids long. V lost 3 bases to trimming and J lost 0 bases; unmatched junction nucleotides: 4. Here the CDR3 reads CASSLAGGGSNQPQHF. The CDR3 coding sequence is TGTGCCAGCAGCTTGGCAGGGGGCGGTAGCAATCAGCCCCAGCATTTT. The variable domain in full, completed from reference TRBV7-2 and TRBJ1-5, reads GAGVSQSPSNKVTEKGKDVELRCDPISGHTALYWYRQSLGQGLEFLIYFQGNSAPDKSGLPSDRFSAERTGGSVSTLTIQRTQQEDSAVYLCASSLAGGGSNQPQHFGDGTRLSIL.

This clonotype appeared a few times. This rearrangement joins TRBV19 to TRBJ2-2; either TRBD1 or TRBD2 may fit D (5 bases each). Trimming left V 6 bases short and J 4 bases short, with 15 bases between. CDR3 size: 15 residues. Looked up from germline, CDR1 is LNHDA and CDR2 is SQIVND (reference sequence). The CDR3 bases are TGTGCCAGTAGCCCCACCGGGACCCCCACCGGGGAGCTGTTTTTT. Translated, it gives CASSPTGTPTGELFF.

This sequence joins TRBV19 and TRBJ1-3, with TRBD1 matching 7 bases. CDR3 length: 16 residues. J lost 0 bases, V lost 6 bases, and 8 bases had no gene match. CDR1 is LNHDA and CDR2 is SQIVND in the germline V gene (reference sequence). The CDR3 DNA follows: TGTGCCAGTAGCGACCCAGGGGGAAACTCTGGAAACACCATATATTTT. It translates to CASSDPGGNSGNTIYF.

The chain joins TRBV12-3 or TRBV12-4 to TRBJ2-1; TRBD2 is a possible D gene (6 bases). This CDR3 has 16 residues. Trimming pared 3 bases from V and 7 bases from J, leaving 19 bases between. This chain's CDR3 is CASSFGNLPRGNEQFF. The CDR3 DNA sequence: TGTGCCAGCAGTTTTGGGAATCTCCCTCGGGGGAATGAGCAGTTCTTC.

The rearrangement joins TRBV4-2 to TRBJ2-3; 9 bases match TRBD2. Germline assignment: CDR1 LGHNA and CDR2 YNFKEQ. The CDR3 consists of 15 residues. The ends lost 4 bases at V and 4 bases at J; junction bases unmatched: 6. In nucleotides, the CDR3 is TGTGCCAGCAGCCGGGCGGGGGGGCAGTCAGATACGCAGTATTTT. As protein: CASSRAGGQSDTQYF.

V gene TRBV7-6 combines with J gene TRBJ2-5; 9 bases are a match to TRBD2. From germline, CDR1 is SGHVS and CDR2 FNYEAQ. Germline trimming cut 8 bases from V and 5 bases from J; bases unmatched to any gene: 12. The length of the CDR3 is 15 residues. In nucleotides, the CDR3 is TGTGCCAGCGAGGCAGGGCTAGCGGGACATGAGACCCAGTACTTC. Amino acid sequence: CASEAGLAGHETQYF.

This clonotype was observed at least ten times. This chain connects TRBV7-2 to TRBJ2-7, with TRBD2 matching 9 bases. CDR3 size: 17 residues. Germline V lookup: CDR1 SGHTA, CDR2 FQGNSA. The ends lost 4 bases at V and 2 bases at J; junction bases unmatched: 12. The CDR3 loop is CASSSRGSGSLTYEQYF. The CDR3 DNA reads TGTGCCAGCAGCTCCCGAGGTAGCGGGAGCCTAACCTACGAGCAGTACTTC.

The chain couples TRBV6-2 or TRBV6-3 to TRBJ2-2; either TRBD1 or TRBD2 may supply D (5 bases each). V dropped 2 bases and J dropped 5 bases, with 15 bases sitting between them. Per the germline V gene, CDR1 is MNHEY and CDR2 is SVGEGT. CDR3 size: 16 residues. CDR3 sequence (DNA): TGTGCCAGCAGTTACCGGGGCTGCCGAGGGACCGGGGAGCTGTTTTTT. The encoded protein is CASSYRGCRGTGELFF.

This clonotype has a handful of counts. The chain recombines TRBV19 with TRBJ2-3; no reliable D call. Germline V CDR1 and CDR2: LNHDA, SQIVND (reference sequence). Trimming shortened V by 10 bases and J by 4 bases, and 9 bases separated the two germline ends. The CDR3 consists of 11 residues. This CDR3 is CATGFADTQYF. CDR3 in DNA: TGTGCCACAGGATTCGCAGATACGCAGTATTTT.

The chain has TRBV6-6 and TRBJ1-4, with D unclear. This CDR3 contains 15 residues. Germline assignment: CDR1 MNHNY and CDR2 SVGAGI (reference sequence). Trimming shortened V by 6 bases and J by 1 base, and 12 bases separated the two germline ends. The CDR3 DNA sequence: TGTGCCAGCAGACACAACAGCATAACTAATGAAAAACTGTTTTTT. Translating it yields CASRHNSITNEKLFF.